This T cell receptor (beta chain) was captured in a study of shared clonotypes between healthy human individuals (dated by TCRdb to 2020 to 2021). Regarding the study in general: The cohort included a few men and a couple of women between 18 and 49 years of age. For each donor, CD4 naive and CD4 memory were each run on three plates, CD8 naive on two plates, and CD8 memory on one plate. The study deeply sequenced blood TCR repertoires of several healthy adults to estimate repertoire size and the extent of clonotype sharing between individuals. To increase sequencing depth and limit assay-specific biases, different laboratories used diverse techniques to prepare libraries and sequence TCR repertoires. Each donor's leukapheresis produced roughly between about 0.9 and 9.5 billion PBMCs.

The research as a whole found: Clonotypes shared by all four sorted-subset donors showed higher generation probabilities than non-shared clonotypes. Because the study included a small number of donors, the genetic and exposure-history diversity represented was limited. Across four donors, approximately 5% of naive CD4, 3% to 3.5% of naive CD8, around 2.1% of memory CD4, and 0.3% to 0.45% of memory CD8 clonotypes were shared. Based on pairwise subsampling, the degree of clonotype sharing among donors was expected to be affected by sequencing depth. Naive subsets generally had larger estimated clonotype richness than memory subsets did. Even with the large sequencing depth, rarefaction of the sorted-subset datasets indicated that sequencing was incomplete. Sampling was limited to blood, and TCR repertoires in tissue likely differ from TCR repertoires in blood.

Trimming takes 7 bases from V and 1 base from J, and the germline ends sit 13 bases apart. From a lookup of the germline V gene (reference sequence), CDR1 and CDR2 are SEHNR and FQNEAQ. Reading from cysteine to phenylalanine, the CDR3 counts 14 amino acids. This entry keeps only the CDR3 DNA: 42 bases, framed from base 1. Using the deep immunoSEQ assay, multiplex PCR amplified TCR CDR3 regions from genomic DNA. Extracted genomic DNA from each cell subset was spread evenly across all wells of several immunoSEQ 96-well plates, with each plate serving as a replicate. For sorted subsets, around 200 ng genomic DNA, equal to tens of thousands of T cell genomes, was loaded into each replicate PCR. Purified libraries were measured with a Qubit 3.0 fluorometer, size-checked on a Bioanalyzer 2100, and measured again with the KAPA Library Quantification kit. Every immunoSEQ 96-well plate was sequenced on a dedicated single-read 150-cycle Illumina NextSeq 550 flow cell. The source study handled its data this way. Because only junctional sequences without quality scores were contained in the immunoSEQ output, filtering matching that applied to full-length reads could not be performed. Sequences were annotated with PyIR, a Python wrapper for IgBLAST v1.9, and V/J genes and CDR3 were assigned using IMGT germline references. Reads with weak V/J assignments (E-value above 1e-6), missing CDR3, stop codons, out-of-frame junctions, or ambiguous translated residues were removed. V3J clonotypes were defined as sequences sharing an identical inferred V gene, J gene, and CDR3 amino acid sequence. Percentage overlap between repertoires was calculated by dividing the number of shared unique clonotypes by the size of the smaller repertoire. Three approaches were used to assess repertoire richness: RTK rarefaction, the Chao1 estimator, and Recon v2.1 estimates of unobserved clonotypes. OLGA was used to compute generation probabilities for all TCRbeta clonotypes that the gDNA method yielded from a few donors. TCRdb mirrors the immuneACCESS table, restricted to in-frame sequences. Some clones are absent from its copies; in checked studies, under half trace to an unresolved V gene, and the reason for the others is unknown. That table supplies the V and J calls and clone size; D and trimming were determined from the DNA. This sample is represented by over a million clones; just under 99% of them were singletons. 0.36% of the sample lies in the top ten.

Donors were healthy HIV-negative adults with no recently reported acute infections or vaccinations. Every donor was a Caucasian adult residing in Nashville, Tennessee, USA. Magnetic negative selection was used to enrich CD4+ T cells, after which naive cells were positively selected on CD45RA and the negative fraction became the memory subset. Blood was obtained by leukapheresis, after which PBMCs were separated by Ficoll-Histopaque density gradient centrifugation and cryopreserved in liquid nitrogen vapor phase. Analytical flow cytometry was used to check the purity and quantity of each magnetically sorted T cell population. Each sorted fraction had its genomic DNA isolated and then quantified by UV absorbance on a Nanodrop 2000c. With respect to this clone: There is no known antigen for this receptor. No clone much larger than this one lies a single base away; base qualities are absent.

The chain is made from TRBV7-9 and TRBJ1-1, with TRBD1 tentatively as D gene (6 bases match). The sequenced sample was naive CD4+ T cells sorted from blood. The cell subset or site label on this specimen signifies: CD45RA+ positively selected. This TCR was sampled from a man aged 30 to 45 in good health. The sequenced DNA: TGTGCCAGCACCACAGGACAGCCGAACACTGAAGCTTTCTTT. This yields the protein CASTTGQPNTEAFF. When the CDR3 is completed using the reference TRBV7-9 and TRBJ1-1 genes on either side, the full variable domain is DTGVSQNPRHKITKRGQNVTFRCDPISEHNRLYWYRQTLGQGPEFLTYFQNEAQLEKSRLLSDRFSAERPKGSFSTLEIQRTEQGDSAMYLCASTTGQPNTEAFFGQGTRLTVV.